In its sample, the clone carrying this T cell receptor (beta chain) was seen a few times. Generated by immunoSEQ multiplex PCR, the TCRdb table keeps only in-frame clones and is missing some. The sample shows roughly 77,000 clones, roughly 72% of them seen only once. The data are from a study of blood T cell repertoires in COVID-19. Trimming shortened V by 4 bases and J by 2 bases, and 20 bases separated the two germline ends. CDR3 length: 17 amino acids. Germline CDR1 is SGHNT and CDR2 is YYREEE (reference sequence). Sequenced input: peripheral blood. The V gene is TRBV5-4, the J gene TRBJ2-3, with D possibly TRBD2 on 5 matching bases. This clonotype was obtained from a man aged 55-75 years with COVID-19, enrolled during active disease. As DNA, the CDR3 is TGTGCCAGCAGCCGGGGAGCCTCACGGGGAAACACAGATACGCAGTATTTT. It specifies CASSRGASRGNTDTQYF.